Sequencing of this TCR beta chain was carried out in a study of blood T cell repertoires in COVID-19. As for the study in general: Researchers got acute and convalescent COVID-19 samples from the United States, Italy and Spain. The analysed material was cDNA or gDNA that came from T cells, B-cell-depleted T cells, or PBMCs.

The CDR3 has 15 amino acids. The trim removed 7 bases at V and 0 bases at J, leaving 4 bases unmatched. CDR1 and CDR2 (germline): LNHDA, SQIVND (reference sequence). Under the authors' procedure: Using reference gene primer amplification, nucleated cell counts were estimated. The repertoire was sequenced with immunoSEQ multiplex PCR; TCRdb's copy has only in-frame clones and lacks some. V and J calls and clone size come straight from that table; D and trimming were deduced from the DNA. This table has approximately 200,000 clones, 65% to 80% appearing once. Material for sequencing was peripheral blood. J is TRBJ2-2 and V is TRBV19; TRBD1 matches 8 bases. This sequence originates from a woman aged 50 to 65 with acute or convalescent COVID-19. As DNA, the CDR3 is TGTGCCAGTAACTCAGGGGGCGCGAACACCGGGGAGCTGTTTTTT. Protein sequence: CASNSGGANTGELFF.